These 14 T cell receptor beta chains were sequenced from one sample in a study of T cells in women clearing cervical HPV infection. TCRdb keeps only in-frame clones here, not all; method: immunoSEQ multiplex PCR. The listing contains about 20,000 clones. What was sequenced was blood buffy coat. These receptors were obtained from a woman aged 18 to 69 with a cervical HPV16 infection that either progressed to CIN3+ or cleared (not recorded which).

A remark on this clone: The missing CDR3 end, 3 residues past where the read stops, is filled in from the germline J gene. The rearrangement links TRBV7-2 to TRBJ1-5; 7 bases line up with TRBD1. The germline gives CDR1 SGHTA, CDR2 FQGNSA. The V and J ends lost 8 bases and 1 base, in that order; junction bases with no gene match: 8. The CDR3 runs 15 residues. The CDR3 sequence is CASVSGTESNQPQHF. CDR3 DNA, as far as it was read: TGTGCCAGCGTCTCCGGGACAGAAAGCAATCAGCCC.

About this clone itself: The observed sequence ends 3 residues before the CDR3 terminus, with the missing tail filled in from the germline J gene. The chain uses TRBV7-3 and TRBJ2-1, with TRBD2 as a possible D gene (5 bases). There are 15 residues in the CDR3. The germline V and J ends were trimmed by 4 bases and 5 bases, with 15 bases remaining between them. Germline lookup yields CDR1 SGHTA and CDR2 FQGTGA. The CDR3 protein is CASSSPGDRDNEQFF. The part of the CDR3 DNA that was read is TGTGCCAGCAGCTCCCCCGGGGATCGTGACAATGAG.

Note on this clone: The read falls 3 residues short of the CDR3 end, and the missing part is taken from the germline J gene. The chain combines TRBV29-1 with TRBJ1-2; D possibly corresponds to TRBD1 (5 bases). CDR3 length: 10 residues. Germline CDR1 and CDR2: SQVTM and ANQGSEA. The CDR3 DNA, read in part, is TGCAGCGTTGTGGAGGGGGGC. Its protein is CSVVEGG. The entire CDR3 protein reads CSVVEGGYTF.

Comment on this clone: The CDR3 end is not reached by the read, which stops 3 residues before it; the germline J gene fills it in. The chain recombines TRBV5-4 with TRBJ2-7; D might be TRBD2 (6 bases). Germline loops: CDR1 SGHNT, CDR2 YYREEE (reference sequence). The V end lost 4 bases, the J end lost 0 bases, and 8 bases lay between the germline ends. The CDR3 extends over 13 amino acids. The covered CDR3 bases are TGTGCCAGCAGCCCGGGGGTCTCCTACGAG. Encoded protein: CASSPGVSYE. The entire CDR3 reads CASSPGVSYEQYF. The variable domain in full, with the rest retrieved from reference TRBV5-4 and TRBJ2-7, is ETGVTQSPTHLIKTRGQQVTLRCSSQSGHNTVSWYQQALGQGPQFIFQYYREEENGRGNFPPRFSGLQFPNYSSELNVNALELDDSALYLCASSPGVSYEQYFGPGTRLTVT.

Incomplete CDR3 DNA: TGCGCCAGCAGCCAAGAGAGGGGATACGAG. This encodes CASSQERGYE. The complete CDR3 protein is CASSQERGYEQYF. The chain has TRBV4-1 and TRBJ2-7; either TRBD1 or TRBD2 may fit D (5 bases each). Read data end 3 residues before the CDR3 end; the end is taken from the germline J gene. The CDR3 extends over 13 amino acids. From germline, CDR1 is MGHRA and CDR2 YSYEKL. With 0 bases removed from V and 4 bases from J, the gap between germline ends came to 7 bases.

The CDR3 bases that were read are TGCGCCAGCAATCCGACAGGGGGCGTTTACGGTGAG. Translation gives CASNPTGGVYGE. The entire CDR3 reads CASNPTGGVYGEQFF. V gene TRBV5-1 combines with J gene TRBJ2-1, with 10 bases matching TRBD1. The read finishes 3 residues shy of the CDR3 end, and the germline J gene is used to complete it. The CDR3 has 15 amino acids. The trim removed 6 bases at V and 9 bases at J, leaving 12 bases unmatched. Germline values: CDR1 SGHRS, CDR2 YFSETQ.

Concerning this clone: The read is 3 residues too short to cover the CDR3 end, so that end is filled in from the germline J gene. The chain employs TRBV30 and TRBJ1-6, with D uncertain. Germline CDR1 is GTSNPN and CDR2 is SVGIG (reference sequence). The CDR3 covers 13 residues. Trimming took 2 bases from V and 1 from J, leaving 3 bases between them. CDR3 DNA, as far as it was read: TGTGCCTGGAGTAGGTCCTATAATTCACCC. Protein product: CAWSRSYNSP. The whole CDR3 region reads CAWSRSYNSPLHF.

The part of the CDR3 DNA that was read is TGTGCCAGCAGTTTCGGCCTAAGGGGGGGGGACAATGAG. It is translated as CASSFGLRGGDNE. The complete CDR3 protein is CASSFGLRGGDNEQFF. The chain combines TRBV6-2 or TRBV6-3 with TRBJ2-1; TRBD2 might be the D (7 bases). The CDR3 end falls 3 residues outside the read, so it is completed with the germline J gene. Deletions cut 4 bases from V and 5 bases from J, with 18 bases between. The CDR3 is made up of 16 amino acids. Germline CDR1 reads MNHEY; CDR2 reads SVGEGT.

CDR3 loop: CASSLWGTGSETQYF. CDR3 bases read: TGTGCCAGCAGTTTATGGGGGACAGGGTCAGAGACC. V gene TRBV12-3 or TRBV12-4 combines with J gene TRBJ2-5; TRBD1 matches at 9 bases. The read ends 3 residues before the CDR3 terminus; that terminus is restored from the germline J gene. The CDR3 has 15 residues. The J segment lost 4 bases and the V segment lost 2 bases, leaving 5 bases of the junction unmatched.

As concerns this clone: Mismatch with germline at one junction end may stem from a read error. The read finishes 3 residues shy of the CDR3 end, and the germline J gene is used to complete it. The rearrangement joins TRBV4-2 to TRBJ1-2; 7 bases fit TRBD1. Germline V gives CDR1 LGHNA, CDR2 YNFKEQ. The CDR3 extends over 13 amino acids. The CDR3 bases that were read are TGCGCCAGCAGCCAGAACAGGGGCTATGGC. Translated, it gives CASSQNRGYG. The whole CDR3 sequence is CASSQNRGYGYTF.

Of note for this clone: The CDR3 end lies 3 residues beyond the end of the read and is filled in from the germline J gene. This chain joins TRBV7-2 and TRBJ2-3; D call uncertain. This CDR3 has 14 amino acids. CDR1 is SGHTA and CDR2 is FQGNSA in the germline V gene. Trimming cost V 2 bases and J 1 base, with 7 bases left between them. CDR3 DNA, as far as it was read: TGTGCCAGCAGCTTAACTTACGGCACAGATACG. It yields the protein CASSLTYGTDT. The whole CDR3 region reads CASSLTYGTDTQYF.

As concerns this clone: The CDR3 goes on 3 residues after the read ends, and that part is filled in from the germline J gene. The chain combines TRBV30 with TRBJ2-2, with D possibly TRBD1 on 5 matching bases. Germline assignment: CDR1 GTSNPN and CDR2 SVGIG (reference sequence). The CDR3 runs 15 residues. Partial CDR3 DNA: TGTGCCTGGAAGGCGGCTGACAGAAGATATGAAAAG. Translated: CAWKAADRRYEK. The CDR3 as a whole reads CAWKAADRRYEKLFF.

Concerning this clone itself: The read is 3 residues too short to cover the CDR3 end, so that end is filled in from the germline J gene. The rearrangement joins TRBV19 to TRBJ1-5; 11 bases are a match to TRBD1. CDR1 is LNHDA and CDR2 is SQIVND in the germline V gene (reference sequence). Trimming removed 6 bases from V and 2 bases from J; junction bases left unmatched: 3. The CDR3 is 15 residues long. The CDR3 loop reads CASSRDRGGNQPQHF. Partial CDR3 DNA: TGTGCCAGTAGCCGGGACAGGGGGGGCAATCAGCCC.

Of note for this clone: The missing CDR3 end, 3 residues past where the read stops, is filled in from the germline J gene. The chain links TRBV7-7 to TRBJ2-5, with 8 bases matching TRBD2. The J segment lost 2 bases and the V segment lost 3 bases, leaving 8 bases of the junction unmatched. CDR1 SSHAT and CDR2 FNYEAQ come from the germline V gene (reference sequence). The CDR3 runs to 16 residues. CDR3 region: CASSLAPGGSQETQYF. The sequenced part of the CDR3 DNA is TGTGCCAGCAGCTTGGCTCCGGGGGGGTCTCAAGAGACC.